This TCR beta chain emerged from a study of radiation and T cells in renal cell carcinoma. Time point indicated: blood 4 weeks post-SBRT, at nephrectomy. Treatment meaning: 15 Gy SBRT to primary tumor, nephrectomy 4 weeks later. Sequencing used immunoSEQ multiplex PCR; TCRdb keeps in-frame clones, though not all of them. The sample shows under 200,000 clones, about 87% of them seen only once. Germline values: CDR1 SGHRS, CDR2 YFSETQ. Germline trimming cut 4 bases from V and 1 base from J; bases unmatched to any gene: 10. The CDR3 runs 19 residues. The source material was blood, sampled from a patient whose treatment included radiotherapy and nephrectomy. V usage is TRBV5-1 and J usage is TRBJ2-5; TRBD2 matches 16 bases. This TCR was sampled from a woman in her fifties or sixties with renal cell carcinoma. The CDR3 DNA sequence: TGCGCCAGCAGCAGACGTCCCGGGACTAGCGGGGGGGCCCAAGAGACCCAGTACTTC. It yields the protein CASSRRPGTSGGAQETQYF.